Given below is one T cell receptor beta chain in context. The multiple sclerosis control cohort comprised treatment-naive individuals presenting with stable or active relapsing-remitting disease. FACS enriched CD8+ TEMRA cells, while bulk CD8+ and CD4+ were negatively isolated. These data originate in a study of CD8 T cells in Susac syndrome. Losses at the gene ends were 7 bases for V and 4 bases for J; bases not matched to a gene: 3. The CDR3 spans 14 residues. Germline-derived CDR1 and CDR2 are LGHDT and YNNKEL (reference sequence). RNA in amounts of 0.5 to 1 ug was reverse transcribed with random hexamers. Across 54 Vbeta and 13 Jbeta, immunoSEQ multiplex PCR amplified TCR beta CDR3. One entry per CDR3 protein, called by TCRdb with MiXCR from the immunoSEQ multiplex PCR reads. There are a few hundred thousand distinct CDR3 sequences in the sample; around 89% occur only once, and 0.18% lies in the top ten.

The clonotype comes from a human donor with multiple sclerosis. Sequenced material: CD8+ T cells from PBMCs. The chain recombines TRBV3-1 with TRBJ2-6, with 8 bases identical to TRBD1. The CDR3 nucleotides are TGTGCCAGCACCGACAGGGGAGGGGCCAACGTCCTGACTTTC. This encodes CASTDRGGANVLTF.